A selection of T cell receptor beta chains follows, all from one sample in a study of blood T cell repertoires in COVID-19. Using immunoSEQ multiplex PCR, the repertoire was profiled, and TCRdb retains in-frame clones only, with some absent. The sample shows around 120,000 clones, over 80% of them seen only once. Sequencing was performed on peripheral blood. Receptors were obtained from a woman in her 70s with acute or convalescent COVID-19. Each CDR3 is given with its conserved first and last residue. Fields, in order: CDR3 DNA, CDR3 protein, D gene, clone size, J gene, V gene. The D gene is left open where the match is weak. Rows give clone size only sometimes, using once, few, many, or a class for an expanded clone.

DNA: TGTGCCTGGAGCGCTGGACAAGGAGGCAATCAGCCCCAGCATTTT
CDR3: CAWSAGQGGNQPQHF
D: .
size: .
J: TRBJ1-5
V: TRBV30

DNA: TGTGCCAGCAGCCAAGGAGACAGGGTGGACGAGCAGTACTTC
CDR3: CASSQGDRVDEQYF
D: TRBD1
size: .
J: TRBJ2-7
V: TRBV3-1/TRBV3-2

DNA: TGTGCCAGCAGTGAAGCTCGGACAGGGCCTGGCTACACCTTC
CDR3: CASSEARTGPGYTF
D: TRBD1
size: .
J: TRBJ1-2
V: TRBV2

DNA: TGTGCCAGCAGCTTAGTACGGAACATTCAGTACTTC
CDR3: CASSLVRNIQYF
D: .
size: .
J: TRBJ2-4
V: TRBV7-9

DNA: TGTGCCACCAGCCGAAGGACAGCCACAGATACGCAGTATTTT
CDR3: CATSRRTATDTQYF
D: .
size: .
J: TRBJ2-3
V: TRBV15

DNA: TGTGCCAGCCAACAGGGCCCTAACTATGGCTACACCTTC
CDR3: CASQQGPNYGYTF
D: .
size: .
J: TRBJ1-2
V: TRBV7-2

DNA: TGCGCCAGCAGCCAAGCAGGGAACACCCTCCACTTT
CDR3: CASSQAGNTLHF
D: .
size: once
J: TRBJ1-6
V: TRBV4-1

DNA: TGTGCCAGCAGTTACGGAGCAGGGTTGGGTAACTATGGCTACACCTTC
CDR3: CASSYGAGLGNYGYTF
D: .
size: .
J: TRBJ1-2
V: TRBV6-5

DNA: TGTGCCAGCAGCTTAGGCCCCGACAGGAACACTGAAGCTTTCTTT
CDR3: CASSLGPDRNTEAFF
D: .
size: .
J: TRBJ1-1
V: TRBV5-5

DNA: TGCAGCGTTGGGGGACAGGGATACGAGCAGTACTTC
CDR3: CSVGGQGYEQYF
D: TRBD1
size: .
J: TRBJ2-7
V: TRBV29-1

DNA: TGTGCCAGCAGCGAAGACAGATTCGGGGAGCTGTTTTTT
CDR3: CASSEDRFGELFF
D: .
size: .
J: TRBJ2-2
V: TRBV7-2

DNA: TGTGCCAGTAGTATAGGACAGGGGTCTAATTCACCCCTCCACTTT
CDR3: CASSIGQGSNSPLHF
D: TRBD1
size: .
J: TRBJ1-6
V: TRBV19

DNA: TGTGCCAGCAGCTTAGCGGGGGGGGCCGGGACAGATACGCAGTATTTT
CDR3: CASSLAGGAGTDTQYF
D: .
size: .
J: TRBJ2-3
V: TRBV7-9

DNA: TGTGCCAGCAGCCTAGGACTAGCGTATAAGACCCAGTACTTC
CDR3: CASSLGLAYKTQYF
D: TRBD2
size: .
J: TRBJ2-5
V: TRBV7-9

DNA: TGTGCCTGGAGTGTCGGAGTCTCTGGAAACACCATATATTTT
CDR3: CAWSVGVSGNTIYF
D: .
size: .
J: TRBJ1-3
V: TRBV30

DNA: TGTGCCAGCAGCGTGCGAGCGGCGAGCAATGAGCAGTTCTTC
CDR3: CASSVRAASNEQFF
D: .
size: .
J: TRBJ2-1
V: TRBV11-2

DNA: TGTGCCAGCAGCCAAGGGGGAACGGTCAACAATGAGCAGTTCTTC
CDR3: CASSQGGTVNNEQFF
D: .
size: .
J: TRBJ2-1
V: TRBV7-3

DNA: TGTGCCAGCAGCTTAGGCAGGCTAGCGGGGCCCTACGAGCAGTACTTC
CDR3: CASSLGRLAGPYEQYF
D: TRBD2
size: once
J: TRBJ2-7
V: TRBV13

DNA: TGCGCCAGCAGCTTGGGGACAGGGCACTATGGCTACACCTTC
CDR3: CASSLGTGHYGYTF
D: TRBD1
size: many
J: TRBJ1-2
V: TRBV5-1

DNA: TGCAGTGCTAGTTTCTACAGGGGCTCGAATGAAAAACTGTTTTTT
CDR3: CSASFYRGSNEKLFF
D: TRBD1
size: .
J: TRBJ1-4
V: TRBV20-1

DNA: TGTGCCAGCAGAACCGGGACACTACACACCGGGGAGCTGTTTTTT
CDR3: CASRTGTLHTGELFF
D: .
size: .
J: TRBJ2-2
V: TRBV6-5

DNA: TGCGCCAGCAGCCGACCTGGACTAGCGGGGTCCTACGAGCAGTACTTC
CDR3: CASSRPGLAGSYEQYF
D: TRBD2
size: .
J: TRBJ2-7
V: TRBV5-1

DNA: TGCGCCACGAGCAGTGCCAGGGTAGTCTCTGGGGCCAACGTCCTGACTTTC
CDR3: CATSSARVVSGANVLTF
D: .
size: once
J: TRBJ2-6
V: TRBV5-1

DNA: TGTGCCAGCAGTTCGGATCAGCCCCAGCATTTT
CDR3: CASSSDQPQHF
D: .
size: .
J: TRBJ1-5
V: TRBV6-2/TRBV6-3

DNA: TGTGCCAGCAGCCAAGATGTGGGGGCCGGCTACGAGCAGTACTTC
CDR3: CASSQDVGAGYEQYF
D: .
size: .
J: TRBJ2-7
V: TRBV4-2

DNA: TGTGCCAGCAGCGGGACTAGCGGGGGGGCAGATACGCAGTATTTT
CDR3: CASSGTSGGADTQYF
D: TRBD2
size: few
J: TRBJ2-3
V: TRBV2

DNA: TGCGCCAGCAGCCGGGACAGGGGCTACGAGCAGTACTTC
CDR3: CASSRDRGYEQYF
D: TRBD1
size: .
J: TRBJ2-7
V: TRBV5-1

DNA: TGCGCCAGCAGCTTGGCGGGGATGGAGGAGTTCACTGAAGCTTTCTTT
CDR3: CASSLAGMEEFTEAFF
D: .
size: .
J: TRBJ1-1
V: TRBV5-1

DNA: TGTGCCACCAGCAGAGATGGCGGGGGCTCCTACAATGAGCAGTTCTTC
CDR3: CATSRDGGGSYNEQFF
D: TRBD2
size: .
J: TRBJ2-1
V: TRBV15

DNA: TGTGCCAGTAGTAGCTGGGAGGCCAAAAACATTCAGTACTTC
CDR3: CASSSWEAKNIQYF
D: .
size: .
J: TRBJ2-4
V: TRBV19

DNA: TGTGCCAGCTCACAGACAGGGGGCTTGAGCACAGATACGCAGTATTTT
CDR3: CASSQTGGLSTDTQYF
D: TRBD1
size: .
J: TRBJ2-3
V: TRBV18

DNA: TGTGCCAGCAGCCAAGATCCCTCCTCAATTGGCTCAGAGACCCAGTACTTC
CDR3: CASSQDPSSIGSETQYF
D: .
size: .
J: TRBJ2-5
V: TRBV3-1/TRBV3-2

DNA: TGTGCCAGCAGTTGGTCACAGGGGTCCTTAATGAACACTGAAGCTTTCTTT
CDR3: CASSWSQGSLMNTEAFF
D: TRBD1
size: .
J: TRBJ1-1
V: TRBV28

DNA: TGTGCCAGCAGCTTAGGCAGGGATAGGCCCCAGCATTTT
CDR3: CASSLGRDRPQHF
D: .
size: .
J: TRBJ1-5
V: TRBV7-8

DNA: TGTGCCAGCAGCGAGGGTCAGCCCCAGCATTTT
CDR3: CASSEGQPQHF
D: .
size: .
J: TRBJ1-5
V: TRBV6-2/TRBV6-3

DNA: TGTGCCAGCAGTTTCTTCGGGGAATTGAACACTGAAGCTTTCTTT
CDR3: CASSFFGELNTEAFF
D: .
size: .
J: TRBJ1-1
V: TRBV28

DNA: TGCGCCAGCAGCCAAGCGGGTTCAGTCGGGGCAGATACGCAGTATTTT
CDR3: CASSQAGSVGADTQYF
D: .
size: .
J: TRBJ2-3
V: TRBV4-1

DNA: TGTGCCAGCAGCTTATACGGTGCAGGGGGCTCCTACGAGCAGTACTTC
CDR3: CASSLYGAGGSYEQYF
D: TRBD1
size: .
J: TRBJ2-7
V: TRBV7-2

DNA: TGTGCCAGCAGCTCCTACGGGACATATAATTCACCCCTCCACTTT
CDR3: CASSSYGTYNSPLHF
D: .
size: .
J: TRBJ1-6
V: TRBV11-3

DNA: TGTGCCAGTAGGAGTAAGACAGGGTTGAACTATGGCTACACCTTC
CDR3: CASRSKTGLNYGYTF
D: TRBD1
size: once
J: TRBJ1-2
V: TRBV19